This T cell receptor beta chain came from a study of T cell responses to AZD1222 COVID-19 vaccine. Overall study results and limits: CD4 TCRs linked to vaccination spanned spike, dominating at 160-218 and 743-854. In a largely white British group with more females than males, clonal diversity was possibly underestimated.

This clone was seen only a few times. Its antigen is unidentified. V was cut by 1 base and J by 9 bases, with 9 bases left in between. The CDR3 length is 12 residues. Looked up from germline, CDR1 is LGHNA and CDR2 is YNFKEQ. TCRdb's table, derived via immunoSEQ multiplex PCR, lists solely in-frame clones and lacks some. This sample has 90,000 to 120,000 clones, with 70% to 90% found just once. The clonotype was recovered from an adult who received the AZD1222 COVID-19 vaccine. Sequencing used peripheral blood, obtained 28 days after the second AZD1222 dose. The chain links TRBV4-2 to TRBJ1-2; D not certain. In nucleotides, the CDR3 is TGTGCCAGCAGCCAAGGGGTAGACCGCTACACCTTC. It yields the protein CASSQGVDRYTF.